Below, 20 T cell receptor beta chains from the same sample are listed, as sequenced in a study of blood T cell repertoires in COVID-19. The protocol was immunoSEQ multiplex PCR, while the TCRdb copy is restricted to in-frame clones and leaves out a portion. The sample gives 150,000 to 200,000 clones, around 87% of which show up once; 3.7% is in the top ten. The sequencing input was peripheral blood. Receptors originate from a man aged 18 to 29 with active or convalescent COVID-19.

The chain couples TRBV19 to TRBJ1-1; D unresolved. The length of the CDR3 is 13 residues. Germline V gene lookup returns CDR1 LNHDA and CDR2 SQIVND (reference sequence). Between the trimmed V and J ends, which lost 4 bases and 5 bases, there was a span of 11 bases. The chain's CDR3 is CASSNPVRTEAFF. CDR3 coding DNA: TGTGCCAGTAGTAACCCCGTCCGGACTGAAGCTTTCTTT.

This chain uses TRBV27 with TRBJ1-5; no firm D call. This CDR3 comprises 12 residues. Trimming pared 5 bases from V and 8 bases from J, leaving 10 bases between. Germline V gene data show CDR1 as MNHEY and CDR2 as SMNVEV (reference sequence). Here the CDR3 DNA reads TGTGCCAGCAGTGGAGCGGGGAAGCCCCAGCATTTT. Its protein is CASSGAGKPQHF.

Here the CDR3 DNA reads TGTGCCAGTAGTAAAGCGGGGCCCTACAATGAGCAGTTCTTC. Protein: CASSKAGPYNEQFF. This sequence joins TRBV19 and TRBJ2-1; TRBD2 aligns across 7 bases. Per the germline V gene, CDR1 is LNHDA and CDR2 is SQIVND (reference sequence). CDR3 size: 14 residues. V lost 4 bases to trimming and J lost 2 bases; unmatched junction nucleotides: 2.

The chain employs TRBV28 and TRBJ2-2; perhaps TRBD1 as D (5 bases). The germline V gene has CDR1 MDHEN and CDR2 SYDVKM. Trimming shortened V by 3 bases and J by 4 bases, and 12 bases separated the two germline ends. CDR3 length: 15 residues. The CDR3 loop reads CASSLASRGTGELFF. The CDR3 DNA reads TGTGCCAGCAGTTTGGCTAGTAGGGGCACCGGGGAGCTGTTTTTT.

This chain links TRBV9 with TRBJ2-3, with 9 bases matching TRBD1. The junction had 3 bases not matched to a gene; V was cut back by 4 bases and J by 3 bases. CDR3 length: 14 amino acids. CDR1 is SGDLS and CDR2 is YYNGEE in the germline V gene. DNA for the CDR3: TGTGCCAGCAGCTCGACAGGGGGGACAGATACGCAGTATTTT. Protein: CASSSTGGTDTQYF. Complete variable domain (other parts from reference TRBV9 and TRBJ2-3): DSGVTQTPKHLITATGQRVTLRCSPRSGDLSVYWYQQSLDQGLQFLIQYYNGEERAKGNILERFSAQQFPDLHSELNLSSLELGDSALYFCASSSTGGTDTQYFGPGTRLTVL.

The CDR3 protein is CASSVEGQAYNEQFF. The CDR3 DNA sequence: TGTGCCAGCAGCGTAGAGGGACAGGCCTACAATGAGCAGTTCTTC. The chain links TRBV9 to TRBJ2-1, with TRBD1 matching 8 bases. V dropped 0 bases and J dropped 2; count of bases not matched to a gene: 1. The germline V gene encodes CDR1 SGDLS and CDR2 YYNGEE. The CDR3 has 15 amino acids.

The chain has TRBV4-1 and TRBJ2-1; 11 bases align to TRBD1. The V gene end was trimmed by 4 bases and the J gene end by 3 bases; junction bases not matched to a gene: 2. Looked up from germline, CDR1 is MGHRA and CDR2 is YSYEKL. The length of the CDR3 is 15 residues. The CDR3 DNA is TGCGCCAGCAGCCCGGGGACAGGGGGCTACAATGAGCAGTTCTTC. Translated, it gives CASSPGTGGYNEQFF.

The chain combines TRBV3-1 (or the pseudogene TRBV3-2) with TRBJ2-1, with 12 bases matching TRBD1. Germline values: CDR1 LGHDT, CDR2 YNNKEL (reference sequence). The CDR3 is 17 amino acids. Unmatched junction bases numbered 8, after V lost 1 base and J lost 7 bases. CDR3 loop: CASSQGQRDRGPNEQFF. CDR3 bases: TGTGCCAGCAGCCAAGGACAACGGGACAGGGGGCCAAATGAGCAGTTCTTC.

A few counts support this clone. The V call is TRBV14, the J call TRBJ1-1; a weak D match, TRBD1 (5 bases). From germline, CDR1 is SGHDN and CDR2 FVKESK. The CDR3 sequence is 13 residues long. V dropped 6 bases and J dropped 8 bases, with 16 bases sitting between them. DNA of the CDR3: TGTGCCAGCAGGCCCCTTATGGGGCTAGAAGCTTTCTTT. Translation: CASRPLMGLEAFF.

This chain uses TRBV11-3 with TRBJ2-2, with D possibly TRBD1 on 6 matching bases. Germline loops: CDR1 SGHNT, CDR2 YENEEA. The length of the CDR3 is 16 residues. V was trimmed by 0 bases and J by 6 bases, leaving 14 bases between them. In DNA, the CDR3 is TGTGCCAGCAGCTTAGAAGGGACAATTAAACCCGGGGAGCTGTTTTTT. Its translation: CASSLEGTIKPGELFF. Variable domain in full (rest from reference TRBV11-3 and TRBJ2-2): EAGVVQSPRYKIIEKKQPVAFWCNPISGHNTLYWYLQNLGQGPELLIRYENEEAVDDSQLPKDRFSAERLKGVDSTLKIQPAELGDSAVYLCASSLEGTIKPGELFFGEGSRLTVL.

The chain recombines TRBV7-6 with TRBJ1-5; tentative D call: TRBD1 (6 bases). V lost 0 bases and J lost 7, with 10 bases in between. CDR1 is SGHVS, CDR2 FNYEAQ, per germline. The CDR3 loop spans 14 amino acids. The CDR3 nucleotides are TGTGCCAGCAGCTTAGCTCAGGGGAGCCAGCCCCAGCATTTT. Translated, it gives CASSLAQGSQPQHF.

In its sample, this clone was seen once. The gene calls are TRBV7-2 and TRBJ1-1, with 7 bases lining up with TRBD1. Germline V gene data show CDR1 as SGHTA and CDR2 as FQGNSA. V was clipped by 2 bases and J by 3 bases; unmatched bases: 6. The CDR3 is 15 amino acids. CDR3 sequence: CASSLSRGGHTEAFF. The CDR3 DNA follows: TGTGCCAGCAGCTTATCAAGAGGGGGCCACACTGAAGCTTTCTTT.

This chain links TRBV7-2 with TRBJ2-2, with 7 bases fitting TRBD1. The V and J ends lost 2 bases and 4 bases, in that order; junction bases with no gene match: 4. Germline V gene data show CDR1 as SGHTA and CDR2 as FQGNSA. This CDR3 has 15 residues. CDR3 bases: TGTGCCAGCAGCTTACGAGGGGGCCTCACCGGGGAGCTGTTTTTT. As protein: CASSLRGGLTGELFF. Variable domain in full (rest from reference TRBV7-2 and TRBJ2-2): GAGVSQSPSNKVTEKGKDVELRCDPISGHTALYWYRQSLGQGLEFLIYFQGNSAPDKSGLPSDRFSAERTGGSVSTLTIQRTQQEDSAVYLCASSLRGGLTGELFFGEGSRLTVL.

The chain recombines TRBV3-1 (or the pseudogene TRBV3-2) with TRBJ2-1; TRBD2 agrees at 8 bases. The CDR3 contains 15 residues. CDR1 and CDR2 (germline): LGHDT, YNNKEL (reference sequence). V dropped 4 bases and J dropped 3; count of bases not matched to a gene: 5. The CDR3 sequence: CASSPSGLDYNEQFF. CDR3 DNA: TGTGCCAGCAGCCCTAGCGGGTTAGACTACAATGAGCAGTTCTTC.

In its sample, this clone was seen a few times. This chain joins TRBV7-2 and TRBJ1-1; unclear D gene. Looked up from germline, CDR1 is SGHTA and CDR2 is FQGNSA. V was pared by 2 bases and J by 1 base, with 17 bases between. The CDR3 consists of 17 residues. The chain's CDR3 is CASSLSWFREPNTEAFF. In DNA, the CDR3 is TGTGCCAGCAGCTTATCCTGGTTCCGGGAACCGAACACTGAAGCTTTCTTT.

This chain joins TRBV30 and TRBJ1-5; 7 nucleotides match TRBD1. V gave up 1 base and J gave up 9 bases; unmatched junction bases: 6. The CDR3 runs to 13 residues. CDR1 and CDR2 from the germline V gene are GTSNPN and SVGIG (reference sequence). CDR3 sequence (DNA): TGTGCCTGGAGTGAGGCCAGGGGGGCGCCCCAGCATTTT. This codes for CAWSEARGAPQHF. Full variable domain (remainder filled in from reference TRBV30 and TRBJ1-5): SQTIHQWPATLVQPVGSPLSLECTVEGTSNPNLYWYRQAAGRGLQLLFYSVGIGQISSEVPQNLSASRPQDRQFILSSKKLLLSDSGFYLCAWSEARGAPQHFGDGTRLSIL.

This clone showed up just a few times. The J gene is TRBJ1-2, the V gene TRBV7-3; maybe TRBD1 (6 bases). The ends were cut back, 6 bases at V and 7 bases at J, with 18 bases in the middle. Germline CDR1 and CDR2: SGHTA and FQGTGA. The CDR3 consists of 14 residues. The CDR3 coding sequence is TGTGCCAGCAGGTACCGGGACACCTGCCGTGGCTACACCTTC. Its protein is CASRYRDTCRGYTF. Together with reference TRBV7-3 and TRBJ1-2, the CDR3 gives the full variable domain: GAGVSQTPSNKVTEKGKYVELRCDPISGHTALYWYRQSLGQGPEFLIYFQGTGAADDSGLPNDRFFAVRPEGSVSTLKIQRTERGDSAVYLCASRYRDTCRGYTFGSGTRLTVV.

This chain uses TRBV2 with TRBJ2-7; D gene uncertain. CDR3 size: 12 residues. V gave up 6 bases and J gave up 2 bases, with 8 bases separating them. The germline V gene encodes CDR1 SNHLY and CDR2 FYNNEI. The CDR3 loop is CASSPETYEQYV. The CDR3 DNA reads TGTGCCAGCAGCCCCGAGACCTACGAGCAGTACGTC.

The chain carries TRBV5-5 and TRBJ1-1; 10 bases agree with TRBD1. The CDR3 covers 15 residues. CDR1 is SGHKS and CDR2 is YYEKEE in the germline V gene (reference sequence). V lost 4 bases and J lost 5; bases outside the gene matches: 8. The CDR3 region has the DNA TGTGCCAGCAGCCCGGCGGGACAGGGGTTTACTGAAGCTTTCTTT. Translating gives CASSPAGQGFTEAFF.

The chain joins TRBV3-1 (or the pseudogene TRBV3-2) to TRBJ2-3; no definite D call. Germline-derived CDR1 and CDR2 are LGHDT and YNNKEL (reference sequence). There are 12 residues in the CDR3. With 3 bases removed from V and 2 bases from J, the gap between germline ends came to 3 bases. CDR3: CASSQYTDTQYF. The CDR3 DNA reads as TGTGCCAGCAGCCAGTACACAGATACGCAGTATTTT.